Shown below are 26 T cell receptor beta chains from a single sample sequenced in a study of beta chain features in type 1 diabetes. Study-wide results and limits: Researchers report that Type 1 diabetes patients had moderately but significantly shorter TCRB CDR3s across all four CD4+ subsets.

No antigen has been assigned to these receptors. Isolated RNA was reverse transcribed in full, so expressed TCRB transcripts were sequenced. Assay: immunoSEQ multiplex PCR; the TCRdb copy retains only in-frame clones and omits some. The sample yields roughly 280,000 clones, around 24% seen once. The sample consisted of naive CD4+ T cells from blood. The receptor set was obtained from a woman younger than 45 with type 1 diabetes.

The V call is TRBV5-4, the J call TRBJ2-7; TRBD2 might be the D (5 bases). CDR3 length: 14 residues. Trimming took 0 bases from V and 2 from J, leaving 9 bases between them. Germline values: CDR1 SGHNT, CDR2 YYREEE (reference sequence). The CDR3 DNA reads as TGTGCCAGCAGCTTGGATCCGGGAACCTACGAGCAGTACTTC. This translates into CASSLDPGTYEQYF. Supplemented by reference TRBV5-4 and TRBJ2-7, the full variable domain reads ETGVTQSPTHLIKTRGQQVTLRCSSQSGHNTVSWYQQALGQGPQFIFQYYREEENGRGNFPPRFSGLQFPNYSSELNVNALELDDSALYLCASSLDPGTYEQYFGPGTRLTVT.

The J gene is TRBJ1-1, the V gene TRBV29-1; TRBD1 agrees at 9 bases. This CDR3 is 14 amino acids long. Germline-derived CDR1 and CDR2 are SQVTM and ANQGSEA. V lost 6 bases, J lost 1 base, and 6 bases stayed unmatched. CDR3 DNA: TGCAGCGTGAAATCGACAGGGGGGAACACTGAAGCTTTCTTT. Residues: CSVKSTGGNTEAFF.

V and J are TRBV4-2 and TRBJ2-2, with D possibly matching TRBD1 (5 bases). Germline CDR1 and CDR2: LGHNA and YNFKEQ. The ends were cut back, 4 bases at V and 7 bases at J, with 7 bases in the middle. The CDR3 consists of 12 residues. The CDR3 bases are TGTGCCAGCAGCCCCCAGGGCGGGGAGCTGTTTTTT. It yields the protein CASSPQGGELFF.

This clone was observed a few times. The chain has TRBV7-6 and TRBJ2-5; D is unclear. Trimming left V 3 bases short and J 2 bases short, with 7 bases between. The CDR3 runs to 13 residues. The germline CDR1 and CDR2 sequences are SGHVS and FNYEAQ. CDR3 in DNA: TGTGCCAGCAGCTTTGGCAGTCAAGAGACCCAGTACTTC. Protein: CASSFGSQETQYF.

The CDR3 region has the DNA TGTGCCAGCAGCCCGATGAGCGGGAGCAATGAGCAGTTCTTC. This encodes CASSPMSGSNEQFF. This chain joins TRBV7-2 and TRBJ2-1; 8 nucleotides match TRBD2. The CDR3 runs 14 residues. Trimming cost V 5 bases and J 6 bases; bases outside gene matches: 6. Germline CDR1 is SGHTA and CDR2 is FQGNSA.

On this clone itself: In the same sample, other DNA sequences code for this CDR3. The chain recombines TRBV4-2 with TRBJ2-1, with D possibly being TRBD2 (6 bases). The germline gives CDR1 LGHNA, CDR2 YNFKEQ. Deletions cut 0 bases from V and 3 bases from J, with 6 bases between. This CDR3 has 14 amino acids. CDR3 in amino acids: CASSQDGGYNEQFF. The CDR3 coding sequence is TGTGCCAGCAGCCAAGACGGGGGCTACAATGAGCAGTTCTTC.

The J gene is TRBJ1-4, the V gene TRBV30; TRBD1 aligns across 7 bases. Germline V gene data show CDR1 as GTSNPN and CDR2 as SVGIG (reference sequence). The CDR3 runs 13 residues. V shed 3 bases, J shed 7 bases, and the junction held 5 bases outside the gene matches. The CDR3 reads CAWSRGQIEKLFF. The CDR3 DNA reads TGTGCCTGGAGCCGGGGACAGATTGAAAAACTGTTTTTT.

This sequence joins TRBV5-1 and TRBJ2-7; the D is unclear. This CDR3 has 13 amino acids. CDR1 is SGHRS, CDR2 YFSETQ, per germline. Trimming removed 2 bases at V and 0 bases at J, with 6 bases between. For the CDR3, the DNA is TGCGCCAGCAGCTTCAGGCCCTCCTACGAGCAGTACTTC. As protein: CASSFRPSYEQYF.

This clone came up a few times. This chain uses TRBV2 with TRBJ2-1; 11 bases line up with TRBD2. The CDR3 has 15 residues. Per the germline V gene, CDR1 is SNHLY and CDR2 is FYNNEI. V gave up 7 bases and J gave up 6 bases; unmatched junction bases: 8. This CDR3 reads CASIRTTSGSNEQFF. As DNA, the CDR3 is TGTGCCAGCATCAGAACCACTAGCGGGAGCAATGAGCAGTTCTTC.

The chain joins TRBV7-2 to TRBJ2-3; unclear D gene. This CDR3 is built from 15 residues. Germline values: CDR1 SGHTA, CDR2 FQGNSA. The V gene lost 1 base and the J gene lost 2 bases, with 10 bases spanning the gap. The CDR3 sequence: CASSLVGAATDTQYF. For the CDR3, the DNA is TGTGCCAGCAGCTTAGTCGGCGCGGCCACAGATACGCAGTATTTT.

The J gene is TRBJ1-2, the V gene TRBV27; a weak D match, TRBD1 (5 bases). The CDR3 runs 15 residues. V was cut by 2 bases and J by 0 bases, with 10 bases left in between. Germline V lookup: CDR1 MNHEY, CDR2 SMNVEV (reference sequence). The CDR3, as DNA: TGTGCCAGCAGTTTACAGGGCCGGGCTAACTATGGCTACACCTTC. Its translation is CASSLQGRANYGYTF.

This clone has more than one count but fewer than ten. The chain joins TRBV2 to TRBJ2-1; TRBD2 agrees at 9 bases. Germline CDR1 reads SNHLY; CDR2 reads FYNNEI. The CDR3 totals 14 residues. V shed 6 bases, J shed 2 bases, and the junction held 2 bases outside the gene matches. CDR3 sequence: CASRAGGPYNEQFF. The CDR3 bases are TGTGCCAGCAGGGCGGGAGGGCCCTACAATGAGCAGTTCTTC.

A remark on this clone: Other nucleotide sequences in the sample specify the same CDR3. This CDR3 is CSVADRNTEAFF. In DNA, the CDR3 is TGCAGCGTTGCGGACAGGAACACTGAAGCTTTCTTT. This chain joins TRBV29-1 and TRBJ1-1, with D possibly TRBD1 on 6 matching bases. The CDR3 sequence is 12 residues long. Trimming removed 4 bases at V and 1 base at J, with 7 bases between. CDR1 is SQVTM, CDR2 ANQGSEA, per germline.

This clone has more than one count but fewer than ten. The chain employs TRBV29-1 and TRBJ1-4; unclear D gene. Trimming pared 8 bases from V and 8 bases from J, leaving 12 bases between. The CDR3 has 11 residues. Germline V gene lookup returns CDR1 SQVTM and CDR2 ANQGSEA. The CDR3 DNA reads TGCAGCTCCAGGAGCGGGGAAAAACTGTTTTTT. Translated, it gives CSSRSGEKLFF. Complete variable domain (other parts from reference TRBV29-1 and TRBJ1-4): SAVISQKPSRDICQRGTSLTIQCQVDSQVTMMFWYRQQPGQSLTLIATANQGSEATYESGFVIDKFPISRPNLTFSTLTVSNMSPEDSSIYLCSSRSGEKLFFGSGTQLSVL.

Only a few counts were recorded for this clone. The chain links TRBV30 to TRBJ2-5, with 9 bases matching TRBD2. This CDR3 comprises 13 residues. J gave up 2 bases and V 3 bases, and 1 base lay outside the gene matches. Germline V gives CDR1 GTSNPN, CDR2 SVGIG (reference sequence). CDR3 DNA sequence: TGTGCCTGGAGGCTAGCGGGGCAAGAGACCCAGTACTTC. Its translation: CAWRLAGQETQYF.

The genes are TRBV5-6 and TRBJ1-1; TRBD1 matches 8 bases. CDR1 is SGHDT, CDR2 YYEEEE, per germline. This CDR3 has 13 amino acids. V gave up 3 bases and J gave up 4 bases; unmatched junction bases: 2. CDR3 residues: CASSYTGGTEAFF. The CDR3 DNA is TGTGCCAGCAGCTATACAGGGGGCACTGAAGCTTTCTTT.

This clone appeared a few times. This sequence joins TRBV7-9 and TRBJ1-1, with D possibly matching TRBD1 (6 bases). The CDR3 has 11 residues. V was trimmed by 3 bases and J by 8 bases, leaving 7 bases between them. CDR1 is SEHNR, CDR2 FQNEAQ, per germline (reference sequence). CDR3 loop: CASSFDREAFF. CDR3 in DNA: TGTGCCAGCAGCTTTGACAGGGAAGCTTTCTTT.

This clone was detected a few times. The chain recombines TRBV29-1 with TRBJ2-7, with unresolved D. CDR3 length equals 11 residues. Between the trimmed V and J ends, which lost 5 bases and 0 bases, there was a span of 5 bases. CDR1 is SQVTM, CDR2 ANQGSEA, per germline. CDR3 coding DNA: TGCAGCGTTCAGGCCTCCTACGAGCAGTACTTC. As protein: CSVQASYEQYF.

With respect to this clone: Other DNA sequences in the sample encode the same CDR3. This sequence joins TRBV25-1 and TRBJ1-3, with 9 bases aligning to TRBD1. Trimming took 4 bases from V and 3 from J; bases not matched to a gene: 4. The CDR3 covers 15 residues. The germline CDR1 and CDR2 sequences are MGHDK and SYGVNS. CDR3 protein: CASSVTGGSGNTIYF. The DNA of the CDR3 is TGTGCCAGCAGTGTTACAGGGGGCAGTGGAAACACCATATATTTT.

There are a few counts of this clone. The DNA for the CDR3 is TGTGCCACCGCGCGGGCTTCCCCCTACAATGAGCAGTTCTTC. Translating it yields CATARASPYNEQFF. The chain employs TRBV28 and TRBJ2-1; a possible D gene is TRBD2 (5 bases). The length of the CDR3 is 14 residues. Deletions cut 10 bases from V and 2 bases from J, with 15 bases between. Per the germline V gene, CDR1 is MDHEN and CDR2 is SYDVKM.

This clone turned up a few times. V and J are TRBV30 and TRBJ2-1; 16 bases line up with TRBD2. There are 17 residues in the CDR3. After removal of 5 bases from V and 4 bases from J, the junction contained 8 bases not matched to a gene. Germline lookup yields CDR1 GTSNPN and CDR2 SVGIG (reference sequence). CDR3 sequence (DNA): TGTGCCTGGTCGGGACTAGCGGGAGGGCCGGGGTACAATGAGCAGTTCTTC. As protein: CAWSGLAGGPGYNEQFF. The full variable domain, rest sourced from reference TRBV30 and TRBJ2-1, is SQTIHQWPATLVQPVGSPLSLECTVEGTSNPNLYWYRQAAGRGLQLLFYSVGIGQISSEVPQNLSASRPQDRQFILSSKKLLLSDSGFYLCAWSGLAGGPGYNEQFFGPGTRLTVL.

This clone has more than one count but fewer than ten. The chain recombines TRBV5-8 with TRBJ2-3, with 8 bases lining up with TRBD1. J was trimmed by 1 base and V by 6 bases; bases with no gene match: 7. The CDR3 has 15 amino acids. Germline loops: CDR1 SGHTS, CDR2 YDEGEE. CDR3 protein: CASTRTGQGTDTQYF. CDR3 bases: TGTGCCAGCACCCGGACAGGGCAGGGCACAGATACGCAGTATTTT.

The CDR3: CASSLDRLYEQYF. Here the CDR3 DNA reads TGCGCCAGCAGCTTGGACAGGTTGTACGAGCAGTACTTC. V gene TRBV5-1 combines with J gene TRBJ2-7; the D gene is possibly TRBD1 (5 bases). Per germline, CDR1 SGHRS and CDR2 YFSETQ. This CDR3 has 13 residues. V lost 0 bases and J 4 bases, leaving 8 bases between the germline ends. The entire variable domain, with the rest obtained from reference TRBV5-1 and TRBJ2-7, is as follows: KAGVTQTPRYLIKTRGQQVTLSCSPISGHRSVSWYQQTPGQGLQFLFEYFSETQRNKGNFPGRFSGRQFSNSRSEMNVSTLELGDSALYLCASSLDRLYEQYFGPGTRLTVT.

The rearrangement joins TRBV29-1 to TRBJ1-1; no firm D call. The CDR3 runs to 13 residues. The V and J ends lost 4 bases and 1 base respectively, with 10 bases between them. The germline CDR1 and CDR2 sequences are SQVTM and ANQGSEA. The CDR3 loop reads CSVGRVSNTEAFF. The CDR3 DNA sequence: TGCAGCGTTGGGAGGGTGTCGAACACTGAAGCTTTCTTT.

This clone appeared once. CDR3 nucleotide sequence: TGTGCCAGCAGCCTTGACTCTAGCAATCAGCCCCAGCATTTT. It encodes CASSLDSSNQPQHF. This chain links TRBV2 with TRBJ1-5, with D unclear. Germline CDR1 reads SNHLY; CDR2 reads FYNNEI. V lost 6 bases and J 0 bases, leaving 9 bases between the germline ends. The CDR3 loop spans 14 amino acids.

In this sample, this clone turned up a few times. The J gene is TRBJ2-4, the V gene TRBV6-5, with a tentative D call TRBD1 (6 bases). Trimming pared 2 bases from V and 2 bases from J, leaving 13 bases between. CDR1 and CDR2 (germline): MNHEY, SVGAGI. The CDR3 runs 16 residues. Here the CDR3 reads CASSYQGFSTKNIQYF. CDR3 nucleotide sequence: TGTGCCAGCAGTTACCAGGGGTTCTCGACCAAAAACATTCAGTACTTC.